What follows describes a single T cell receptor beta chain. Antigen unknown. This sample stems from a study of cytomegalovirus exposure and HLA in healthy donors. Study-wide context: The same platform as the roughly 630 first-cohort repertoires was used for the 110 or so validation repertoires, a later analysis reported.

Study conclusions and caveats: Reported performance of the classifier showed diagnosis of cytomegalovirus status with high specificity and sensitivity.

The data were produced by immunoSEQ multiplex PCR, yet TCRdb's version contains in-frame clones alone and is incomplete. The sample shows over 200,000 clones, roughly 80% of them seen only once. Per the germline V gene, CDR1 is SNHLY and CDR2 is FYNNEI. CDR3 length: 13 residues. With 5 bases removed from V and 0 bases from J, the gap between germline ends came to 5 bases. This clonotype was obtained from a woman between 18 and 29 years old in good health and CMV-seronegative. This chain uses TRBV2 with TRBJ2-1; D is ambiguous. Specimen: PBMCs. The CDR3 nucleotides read TGTGCCAGCAGTCAGAGCTCCTACAATGAGCAGTTCTTC. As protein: CASSQSSYNEQFF.